These 4 T cell receptor beta chains were sequenced from one sample in a study of shared clonotypes between healthy human individuals. Generated by immunoSEQ multiplex PCR, the TCRdb table keeps only in-frame clones and is missing some. The table includes about 660,000 clones, 74% detected once. The sequenced material came from memory CD4+ T cells sorted from blood. Subset described: CD45RA-negative fraction. These receptors came from a woman between 25 and 40 years old in good health.

There are a few counts of this clone. The V call is TRBV11-3, the J call TRBJ2-1; D may be TRBD2 (6 bases). Germline CDR1 and CDR2: SGHNT and YENEEA. The CDR3 loop spans 15 amino acids. V was cut by 5 bases and J by 1 base, with 12 bases left in between. The DNA for the CDR3 is TGTGCCAGCAGCCGTAGCGGTGATTCCTACAATGAGCAGTTCTTC. Translating it yields CASSRSGDSYNEQFF.

The chain recombines TRBV6-1 with TRBJ2-5; D unresolved. Germline CDR1 and CDR2: MNHNS and SASEGT. Trimming stripped 1 base from V and 5 bases from J, with 8 bases between. The CDR3 contains 13 residues. CDR3 bases: TGTGCCAGCAGTGAAGGAGTCATTGAGACCCAGTACTTC. The encoded protein is CASSEGVIETQYF.

The count of this clone is one. The chain has TRBV5-4 and TRBJ1-5; possible D gene TRBD1, 6 bases. From germline, CDR1 is SGHNT and CDR2 YYREEE (reference sequence). V gave up 7 bases and J gave up 0 bases, with 14 bases separating them. This CDR3 comprises 15 residues. CDR3 in DNA: TGTGCCAGCTCTGCGGGGGGCCTTAGCAATCAGCCCCAGCATTTT. Its protein product is CASSAGGLSNQPQHF.

The J gene is TRBJ2-5, the V gene TRBV27; TRBD1 matches 11 bases. The germline V gene encodes CDR1 MNHEY and CDR2 SMNVEV (reference sequence). The CDR3 consists of 15 residues. Trimming removed 6 bases from V and 7 bases from J; junction bases left unmatched: 10. The CDR3 coding sequence is TGTGCCAGCAGCCATGGGACAGGGGGGAAAGGGACCCAGTACTTC. Its translation is CASSHGTGGKGTQYF.